A single sample gave rise to the 30 T cell receptor beta chains below, sequenced in a study of T cells after yellow fever vaccination. TCRdb itself ran the 5' RACE reads through MiXCR, one entry per CDR3 protein. The profile shows around 310,000 distinct CDR3 sequences, around 4% of them singletons. Material: PBMCs, obtained on the day of the yellow fever booster vaccination. The receptor set was obtained from a man aged 18 to 29 who received the YFV17D yellow fever vaccine.

This clonotype was seen ten or more times. This rearrangement joins TRBV6-6 to TRBJ1-1; D possibly corresponds to TRBD1 (6 bases). Per the germline V gene, CDR1 is MNHNY and CDR2 is SVGAGI (reference sequence). The CDR3 has 13 residues. V shed 7 bases and J shed 3 bases, with 12 bases lying between them. CDR3 bases: TGTGCCAGCACAAGACAGGCCTACACTGAAGCTTTCTTT. Protein product: CASTRQAYTEAFF.

V and J are TRBV20-1 and TRBJ1-2; 9 nucleotides align to TRBD1. The CDR3 totals 12 residues. Germline V CDR1 and CDR2: DFQATT, SNEGSKA (reference sequence). The V gene end was trimmed by 5 bases and the J gene end by 3 bases; junction bases not matched to a gene: 1. The CDR3 protein is CSAGTGHYGYTF. In DNA form, the CDR3 reads TGCAGTGCTGGGACAGGGCACTATGGCTACACCTTC.

The chain uses TRBV15 and TRBJ2-1, with 8 nucleotides matching TRBD2. This CDR3 has 13 residues. CDR1 and CDR2 (germline): LNHNV, YYDKDF (reference sequence). With 8 bases clipped from V and 7 bases from J, the junction kept 7 bases outside the gene matches. The CDR3: CATAGGGGNEQFF. The CDR3 DNA follows: TGTGCCACCGCCGGGGGGGGAGGGAATGAGCAGTTCTTC.

V and J are TRBV9 and TRBJ1-2, with D uncertain. The germline V gene encodes CDR1 SGDLS and CDR2 YYNGEE. V lost 4 bases and J lost 7, with 14 bases in between. This CDR3 has 13 amino acids. CDR3 protein: CASSSRTVSGYTF. CDR3 in DNA: TGTGCCAGCAGCTCACGAACAGTTAGTGGCTACACCTTC.

This clonotype was seen at least ten times. V gene TRBV5-5 combines with J gene TRBJ1-2; 9 bases align to TRBD1. The germline V gene has CDR1 SGHKS and CDR2 YYEKEE (reference sequence). The CDR3 is made up of 15 amino acids. With 6 bases clipped from V and 0 bases from J, the junction kept 6 bases outside the gene matches. DNA of the CDR3: TGTGCCAGCACCCAACAGGGGGCAGCTAACTATGGCTACACCTTC. Its protein product is CASTQQGAANYGYTF.

The chain has TRBV3-2 and TRBJ1-5; the table's D gene call, TRBD1, was not cross checked with the DNA. TRBV3-2 is noted as a pseudogene. This CDR3 has 17 residues. This chain's CDR3 is CASSPARDRGPSQPQHF. Here the CDR3 DNA reads TGTGCCAGCAGCCCGGCGAGGGACAGGGGGCCGAGTCAGCCCCAGCATTTT.

This clonotype was counted a few times. The chain has TRBV3-1 and TRBJ1-1; TRBD1 might be the D (5 bases). The V end lost 4 bases, the J end lost 3 bases, and 12 bases lay between the germline ends. The CDR3 totals 14 residues. The germline gives CDR1 LGHDT, CDR2 YNNKEL (reference sequence). CDR3 in DNA: TGTGCCAGCAGCCGCCGGGACGGGGACACTGAAGCTTTCTTT. Encoded protein: CASSRRDGDTEAFF.

This clonotype was picked up a small number of times. The chain recombines TRBV24-1 with TRBJ1-2; TRBD1 matches 9 bases. The CDR3 runs 14 residues. Germline V lookup: CDR1 KGHDR, CDR2 SFDVKD. Unmatched junction bases numbered 7, after V lost 4 bases and J lost 8 bases. CDR3 nucleotides: TGTGCCACCAGTGACCCCTGGACAGGGGAGGGCTACACCTTC. It codes for CATSDPWTGEGYTF.

This clonotype has only a few counts. The J gene is TRBJ2-3, the V gene TRBV10-3; D gene uncertain. Looked up from germline, CDR1 is ENHRY and CDR2 is SYGVKD. The CDR3 length is 10 residues. With 3 bases removed from V and 8 bases from J, the gap between germline ends came to 3 bases. This chain's CDR3 is CAISDSTQYF. Written as DNA, the CDR3 is TGTGCCATCAGTGACAGTACGCAGTATTTT.

The chain joins TRBV18 to TRBJ1-4; a possible D gene is TRBD1 (5 bases). Trimming cost V 4 bases and J 0 bases, with 9 bases left between them. The germline CDR1 and CDR2 sequences are KGHSH and LQKENI. The CDR3 has 15 residues. The CDR3 sequence is CASSQQEPTNEKLFF. CDR3 nucleotides: TGTGCCAGCTCACAACAGGAACCAACTAATGAAAAACTGTTTTTT.

This clonotype was detected ten times or more. The J gene is TRBJ2-6, the V gene TRBV7-2; perhaps TRBD1 as D (6 bases). Trimming removed 2 bases from V and 0 bases from J, with 14 bases in between. The length of the CDR3 is 18 residues. CDR1 and CDR2 (germline): SGHTA, FQGNSA. The CDR3 reads CASSLFGQGSSGANVLTF. For the CDR3, the DNA is TGTGCCAGCAGCTTATTTGGGCAGGGGTCCTCTGGGGCCAACGTCCTGACTTTC.

A few counts support this clonotype. The rearrangement links TRBV6-5 to TRBJ2-5; 12 positions agree with TRBD2. The CDR3 totals 13 residues. J gave up 5 bases and V 8 bases, and 3 bases lay outside the gene matches. From germline, CDR1 is MNHEY and CDR2 SVGAGI. CDR3 DNA sequence: TGTGCCAGCGCTAGCGGGGGGGCCGAGACCCAGTACTTC. Amino acid sequence: CASASGGAETQYF.

This clonotype was counted many times. The chain couples TRBV7-2 to TRBJ2-1; D gene unclear. CDR3 length: 13 residues. Trimming took 3 bases from V and 5 from J, leaving 8 bases between them. Germline V lookup: CDR1 SGHTA, CDR2 FQGNSA. The CDR3 here is CASSLNTDNEQFF. The CDR3 DNA is TGTGCCAGCAGCTTGAACACGGACAATGAGCAGTTCTTC.

This clonotype was detected many times. The chain employs TRBV4-2 and TRBJ2-1; 7 nucleotides line up with TRBD2. The CDR3 has 17 amino acids. Germline CDR1 reads LGHNA; CDR2 reads YNFKEQ. The V gene end was trimmed by 0 bases and the J gene end by 5 bases; junction bases not matched to a gene: 10. CDR3 DNA sequence: TGTGCCAGCAGCCAAGATTCGGTTCCACGGGGGGACAATGAGCAGTTCTTC. Its translation: CASSQDSVPRGDNEQFF.

In the case of this clonotype: Possible read error: a much larger clone is one base away. This chain connects TRBV9 to TRBJ1-3; 9 positions match TRBD1. The CDR3 length is 15 residues. Germline lookup yields CDR1 SGDLS and CDR2 YYNGEE. CDR3 amino acids: CASSVEGQGYNTICF. The CDR3 nucleotides are TGTGCCAGCAGCGTAGAGGGACAGGGCTACAACACCATATGTTTT.

This clonotype was detected many times. The V and J genes are TRBV10-3 and TRBJ2-1, with D perhaps TRBD2 (5 bases). There are 12 residues in the CDR3. Per germline, CDR1 ENHRY and CDR2 SYGVKD. V shed 3 bases and J shed 10 bases, with 10 bases lying between them. The CDR3 spells CAISDSAGEQFF. As DNA, the CDR3 is TGTGCCATCAGTGACTCGGCGGGCGAGCAGTTCTTC.

This clonotype was detected only a few times. The rearrangement uses TRBV18 and TRBJ2-2; D possibly uses TRBD1 or TRBD2 (6 bases each). The germline V gene encodes CDR1 KGHSH and CDR2 LQKENI. This CDR3 is built from 17 residues. V lost 3 bases to trimming and J lost 2 bases, with 16 bases between them. CDR3 residues: CASSPLWRGINTGELFF. In DNA form, the CDR3 reads TGTGCCAGCTCACCCCTTTGGAGGGGGATTAACACCGGGGAGCTGTTTTTT.

This clonotype was picked up a small number of times. This chain joins TRBV27 and TRBJ2-7; 9 positions match TRBD2. J lost 7 bases, V lost 6 bases, and 13 bases had no gene match. Germline values: CDR1 MNHEY, CDR2 SMNVEV (reference sequence). This CDR3 is built from 15 residues. CDR3 bases: TGTGCCAGCAGGAAACTAGCGGGTGGTCGTCGAGAGCAGTACTTC. Residues: CASRKLAGGRREQYF.

At least ten counts were recorded for this clonotype. The CDR3 DNA reads as TGTGCCAGCAGTCGGGCCCTCTCCTACGAGCAGTACTTC. It translates to CASSRALSYEQYF. This chain uses TRBV6-5 with TRBJ2-7; D gene uncertain. The V end was cut by 5 bases, the J end by 0 bases, with 8 bases between. CDR3 length: 13 amino acids. Germline V gene sequence: CDR1 MNHEY, CDR2 SVGAGI.

This rearrangement joins TRBV12-3 or TRBV12-4 to TRBJ2-3, with 8 bases that match TRBD2. This CDR3 has 17 residues. The ends lost 3 bases at V and 2 bases at J; junction bases unmatched: 10. CDR3 in DNA: TGTGCCAGCAGTTTTGAGTTGGCGGGGGGTCCCACAGATACGCAGTATTTT. Amino acids: CASSFELAGGPTDTQYF.

This clonotype was counted at least ten times. The genes are TRBV6-1 and TRBJ1-5, with D tentatively TRBD1 (6 bases). The CDR3 totals 12 residues. From germline, CDR1 is MNHNS and CDR2 SASEGT. Trimming stripped 10 bases from V and 4 bases from J, with 11 bases between. CDR3 in amino acids: CATRGVNQPQHF. DNA of the CDR3: TGTGCCACAAGGGGGGTAAATCAGCCCCAGCATTTT.

This clonotype has at least ten counts. The V and J genes are TRBV2 and TRBJ2-2, with 8 bases that match TRBD2. With 1 base clipped from V and 5 bases from J, the junction kept 3 bases outside the gene matches. Germline CDR1 SNHLY, CDR2 FYNNEI. This CDR3 is built from 15 residues. The CDR3 DNA sequence: TGTGCCAGCAGTGAAGTTCCTAGCGGGACCGGGGAGCTGTTTTTT. Amino acid sequence: CASSEVPSGTGELFF.

This clonotype came up a few times. The chain carries TRBV6-5 and TRBJ2-3; a possible D gene is TRBD2 (7 bases). Deletions cut 4 bases from V and 4 bases from J, with 21 bases between. The CDR3 consists of 17 residues. Germline CDR1 is MNHEY and CDR2 is SVGAGI. The CDR3 DNA sequence: TGTGCCAGCAGTTTCCTAGGAAGGGGGGGGCTATCAGATACGCAGTATTTT. This codes for CASSFLGRGGLSDTQYF.

This clonotype was found many times. The V call is TRBV4-2, the J call TRBJ1-5; tentatively, D is TRBD1 (6 bases). V was trimmed by 1 base and J by 9 bases, leaving 10 bases between them. Germline lookup yields CDR1 LGHNA and CDR2 YNFKEQ. This CDR3 spans 13 amino acids. As DNA, the CDR3 is TGTGCCAGCAGCCAAGGACAGGAGAGGCCCCAGCATTTT. It is translated as CASSQGQERPQHF.

The chain employs TRBV5-6 and TRBJ1-5; D remains unclear. V lost 2 bases, J lost 3 bases, and 12 bases lay in between. The CDR3 runs 15 residues. Germline V gives CDR1 SGHDT, CDR2 YYEEEE. This chain's CDR3 is CASSFWSASNQPQHF. The CDR3 bases are TGTGCCAGCAGCTTCTGGTCAGCGTCCAATCAGCCCCAGCATTTT. Full variable domain (rest looked up from reference TRBV5-6 and TRBJ1-5): DAGVTQSPTHLIKTRGQQVTLRCSPKSGHDTVSWYQQALGQGPQFIFQYYEEEERQRGNFPDRFSGHQFPNYSSELNVNALLLGDSALYLCASSFWSASNQPQHFGDGTRLSIL.

This clonotype was detected many times. The V and J genes are TRBV12-3 or TRBV12-4 and TRBJ2-3, with 11 nucleotides matching TRBD1. V trimming: 6 bases; J trimming: 1 base; junction bases outside the gene matches: 6. CDR3 size: 16 residues. The CDR3: CASREGTGGRTDTQYF. In nucleotides, the CDR3 is TGTGCCAGCAGAGAAGGGACAGGGGGTCGCACAGATACGCAGTATTTT.

This clonotype was found many times. CDR3 loop: CASSLVGLSRGKQYF. The CDR3 region has the DNA TGCGCCAGCAGCCTCGTCGGACTCTCCCGGGGAAAGCAGTACTTC. The chain recombines TRBV4-3 with TRBJ2-7, with D maybe TRBD2 (5 bases). The V and J ends lost 4 bases and 8 bases respectively, with 21 bases between them. The CDR3 spans 15 residues. Germline-derived CDR1 and CDR2 are LGHNA and YSLEER.

There are many counts of this clonotype. This rearrangement joins TRBV6-5 to TRBJ1-3, with 9 bases lining up with TRBD1. Unmatched junction bases numbered 8, after V lost 6 bases and J lost 2 bases. In germline, CDR1 is MNHEY, CDR2 SVGAGI. CDR3 length: 16 residues. In DNA form, the CDR3 reads TGTGCCAGCAGCCGGGGACAGGGATCCGCTGGAAACACCATATATTTT. Translation gives CASSRGQGSAGNTIYF.

This clonotype has at least ten counts. This chain connects TRBV20-1 to TRBJ2-7; TRBD1 aligns across 8 bases. Unmatched junction bases numbered 7, after V lost 5 bases and J lost 4 bases. The CDR3 is 13 residues long. The V gene's germline CDR1 is DFQATT and CDR2 SNEGSKA (reference sequence). The chain's CDR3 is CSASQGARYEQYV. CDR3 sequence (DNA): TGCAGTGCTTCGCAGGGGGCGCGGTACGAGCAGTACGTC.

This clonotype came up a few times. The chain joins TRBV7-2 to TRBJ1-5, with 12 bases that match TRBD1. Trimming cost V 7 bases and J 6 bases; bases outside gene matches: 7. The CDR3 spans 15 residues. Looked up from germline, CDR1 is SGHTA and CDR2 is FQGNSA. DNA of the CDR3: TGTGCCAGCACCAAGGGACAGGGGGCCAGTCAGCCCCAGCATTTT. It yields the protein CASTKGQGASQPQHF.